This entry describes one TCR beta chain. Its antigen is undetermined. The data belong to a study of identifying expanded T cells in peripheral blood. Whole-study findings and limits: Across healthy donors, higher total template counts meant significantly greater roughly two-week count variance.

V lost 5 bases to trimming and J lost 0 bases, with 3 bases between them. CDR1 is SGHTA, CDR2 FQGNSA, per germline. The CDR3 has 12 residues. Clones were sequenced by immunoSEQ multiplex PCR, and TCRdb holds only the in-frame ones, with some missing. The profile shows about 100,000 clones, about 83% of them singletons. The rearrangement uses TRBV7-2 and TRBJ2-3; D call uncertain. Sequences were obtained from blood. The TCR was taken from a person aged 18 to 69 in good health. CDR3 sequence (DNA): TGTGCCAGCAGCGCGAGCACAGATACGCAGTATTTT. It specifies CASSASTDTQYF. Using reference TRBV7-2 and TRBJ2-3 for the parts outside the CDR3, the full variable domain is GAGVSQSPSNKVTEKGKDVELRCDPISGHTALYWYRQSLGQGLEFLIYFQGNSAPDKSGLPSDRFSAERTGGSVSTLTIQRTQQEDSAVYLCASSASTDTQYFGPGTRLTVL.